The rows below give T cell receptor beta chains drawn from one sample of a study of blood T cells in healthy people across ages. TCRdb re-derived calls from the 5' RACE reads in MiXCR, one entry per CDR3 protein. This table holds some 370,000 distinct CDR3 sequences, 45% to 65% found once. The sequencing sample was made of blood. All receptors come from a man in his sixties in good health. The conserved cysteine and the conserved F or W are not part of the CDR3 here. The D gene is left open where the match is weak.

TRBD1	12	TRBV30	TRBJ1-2	AWARGQGSWGYT
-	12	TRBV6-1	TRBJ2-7	ASSPIGPKAEQY
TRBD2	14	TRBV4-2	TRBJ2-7	ASSQEVAGGPYEQY
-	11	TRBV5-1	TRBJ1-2	ASQPDSYYGYT
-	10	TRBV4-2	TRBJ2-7	ASSQNHYEQY
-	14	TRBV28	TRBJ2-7	ASSYPRGRGSYEQY
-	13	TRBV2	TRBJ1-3	ASSVGQLSGNTIY
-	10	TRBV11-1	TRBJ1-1	ASSRDRGEAF
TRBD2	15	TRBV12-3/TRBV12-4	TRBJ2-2	ASRSYSGGANTGELF
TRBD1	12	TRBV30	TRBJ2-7	AWSWTGVRYEQY
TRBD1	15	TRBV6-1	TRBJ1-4	ASSTGTGGDFNEKLF
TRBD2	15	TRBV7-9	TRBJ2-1	ASTPRVPSGTYNEQF
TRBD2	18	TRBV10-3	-	AISETPGLAIAGVFYEQY
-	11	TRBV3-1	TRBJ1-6	ASSQDLAGGYH
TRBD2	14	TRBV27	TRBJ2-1	ASSFASGPINNEQF
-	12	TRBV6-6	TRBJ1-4	ASSYRGLGEKPF
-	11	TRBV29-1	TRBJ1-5	SVETAINQPQH
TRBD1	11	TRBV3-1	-	ASSRQGHYEQY